What follows are 18 T cell receptor beta chains derived from one specimen sequenced in a study of blood T cells in healthy people across ages. Together with a sample-barcoded 5' primer, a J-beta primer mix was included in a second PCR lasting roughly 6 to 12 cycles. TCRdb independently ran MiXCR on the 5' RACE reads; one entry per CDR3 protein. The data contain some 760,000 distinct CDR3 sequences, 20% to 30% of them singletons. The same sample was also studied in work on T cells of mothers and their children.

Sequenced: blood. These receptors were collected from a boy aged 5 to 17 in good health.

This clonotype has only a few counts. This chain uses TRBV21-1 with TRBJ1-2; the listed D gene, TRBD1, was not tested against the DNA. TRBV21-1 represents a pseudogene. The CDR3 sequence is 17 residues long. The CDR3 sequence is CASSKVLQVPDPGGYTF. CDR3 DNA sequence: TGTGCCAGCAGCAAAGTTCTTCAGGTGCCAGACCCTGGTGGCTACACCTTC.

This clonotype appeared a few times. The V gene is TRBV20-1, the J gene TRBJ1-2; D might be TRBD1 (6 bases). This CDR3 is built from 11 residues. Trimming took off 6 bases at V and 4 bases at J, with 9 bases between the two ends. Germline-derived CDR1 and CDR2 are DFQATT and SNEGSKA (reference sequence). In nucleotides, the CDR3 is TGCAGTGCCCCGACAGGCTATGGCTACACCTTC. Residues: CSAPTGYGYTF.

The chain combines TRBV14 with TRBJ2-5; TRBD1 matches 7 bases. Trimming cost V 6 bases and J 2 bases; bases outside gene matches: 6. The CDR3 has 14 residues. Germline-derived CDR1 and CDR2 are SGHDN and FVKESK. The chain's CDR3 is CASSQRDSQETQYF. In DNA, the CDR3 is TGTGCCAGCAGTCAACGGGACAGTCAAGAGACCCAGTACTTC.

The chain joins TRBV3-1 to TRBJ1-2; no firm D call. Germline CDR1 reads LGHDT; CDR2 reads YNNKEL (reference sequence). This CDR3 spans 13 amino acids. V was pared by 0 bases and J by 10 bases, with 12 bases between. The CDR3 loop reads CASSQDPNSSYTF. The CDR3 DNA reads TGTGCCAGCAGCCAAGATCCTAACAGTTCCTACACCTTC. The variable domain in full, with the rest retrieved from reference TRBV3-1 and TRBJ1-2, is DTAVSQTPKYLVTQMGNDKSIKCEQNLGHDTMYWYKQDSKKFLKIMFSYNNKELIINETVPNRFSPKSPDKAHLNLHINSLELGDSAVYFCASSQDPNSSYTFGSGTRLTVV.

Only a few counts were recorded for this clonotype. V usage is TRBV7-2 and J usage is TRBJ2-3; 7 bases agree with TRBD1. Per the germline V gene, CDR1 is SGHTA and CDR2 is FQGNSA. The CDR3 consists of 15 residues. The J segment lost 2 bases and the V segment lost 6 bases, leaving 8 bases of the junction unmatched. For the CDR3, the DNA is TGTGCCAGCAGTCCCGGACAGGTGCCCACAGATACGCAGTATTTT. The encoded protein is CASSPGQVPTDTQYF.

The chain combines TRBV7-2 with TRBJ2-5; 9 bases match TRBD1. CDR3 length: 16 amino acids. The trim removed 1 base at V and 6 bases at J, leaving 9 bases unmatched. Germline assignment: CDR1 SGHTA and CDR2 FQGNSA. The CDR3 is CASSLEGTGRTKTQYF. CDR3 nucleotides: TGTGCCAGCAGCTTAGAGGGGACAGGGAGAACAAAGACCCAGTACTTC.

This clonotype was found many times. The chain joins TRBV20-1 to TRBJ1-4; D gene uncertain. Germline CDR1 and CDR2: DFQATT and SNEGSKA (reference sequence). CDR3 length equals 14 residues. The ends were cut back, 5 bases at V and 7 bases at J, with 17 bases in the middle. CDR3 nucleotide sequence: TGCAGTGCTCGTGGACGGGGAGCAGGTGAAAAACTGTTTTTT. Amino acids: CSARGRGAGEKLFF.

This clonotype appeared a single time. The gene calls are TRBV5-1 and TRBJ2-7, with D hard to call. The CDR3 length is 16 residues. Per the germline V gene, CDR1 is SGHRS and CDR2 is YFSETQ. The germline V and J ends were trimmed by 1 base and 2 bases, with 16 bases remaining between them. The CDR3 is CASSLLGSQTTYEQYF. The CDR3 nucleotides read TGCGCCAGCAGCTTGCTGGGCAGCCAAACCACCTACGAGCAGTACTTC.

The CDR3 sequence: CSVDRGSKQFF. CDR3 in DNA: TGCAGCGTTGATAGGGGGTCAAAGCAGTTCTTC. The chain links TRBV29-1 to TRBJ2-1; possibly TRBD1 for D (6 bases). The germline CDR1 and CDR2 sequences are SQVTM and ANQGSEA. V was cut by 3 bases and J by 11 bases, with 11 bases left in between. The CDR3 totals 11 residues.

The chain is built from TRBV7-8 and TRBJ2-5; the D gene is possibly TRBD2 (6 bases). The germline gives CDR1 SGHVS, CDR2 FQNEAQ. This CDR3 has 12 amino acids. With 1 base removed from V and 13 bases from J, the gap between germline ends came to 13 bases. The CDR3 reads CASSLGGLGTYF. For the CDR3, the DNA is TGTGCCAGCAGCTTAGGGGGACTTGGGACGTACTTC.

This clonotype was observed a handful of times. This sequence joins TRBV9 and TRBJ1-2; 7 bases fit TRBD1. Germline CDR1 SGDLS, CDR2 YYNGEE. The length of the CDR3 is 16 residues. V shed 0 bases, J shed 2 bases, and the junction held 7 bases outside the gene matches. CDR3 loop: CASSVDARGGNYGYTF. CDR3 nucleotide sequence: TGTGCCAGCAGCGTAGATGCCAGGGGGGGAAACTATGGCTACACCTTC.

This clonotype appeared a few times. The chain combines TRBV20-1 with TRBJ1-2; D may be TRBD1 (6 bases). The V gene's germline CDR1 is DFQATT and CDR2 SNEGSKA (reference sequence). CDR3 length: 16 residues. V lost 2 bases, J lost 4 bases, and 20 bases lay in between. The CDR3 reads CSARWDQGKSSYGYTF. For the CDR3, the DNA is TGCAGTGCTAGATGGGATCAGGGGAAGAGTAGCTATGGCTACACCTTC.

In this sample, this clonotype turned up a few times. CDR3 sequence (DNA): TGCGCCAGCAGGAGGGCAGAGACCTACAATGAGCAGTTCTTC. It is translated as CASRRAETYNEQFF. This sequence joins TRBV5-1 and TRBJ2-1, with D maybe TRBD2 (5 bases). V dropped 5 bases and J dropped 2 bases, with 11 bases sitting between them. The CDR3 sequence is 14 residues long. The germline V gene has CDR1 SGHRS and CDR2 YFSETQ.

Concerning this clonotype: One end of the junction is discordant with germline, which a read error may explain. The chain recombines TRBV7-2 with TRBJ2-5; D could derive from TRBD1 or TRBD2 (7 bases each). The CDR3 is 16 amino acids. CDR1 and CDR2 (germline): SGHTA, FQGNSA. In nucleotides, the CDR3 is TGTGCCAGCAGCCCAATTGACAGGGAGGGGTGGGAGACCCGGTACTTC. Protein: CASSPIDREGWETRYF.

This clonotype turned up a few times. The V gene is TRBV20-1, the J gene TRBJ2-1; a possible D gene is TRBD2 (7 bases). Germline V CDR1 and CDR2: DFQATT, SNEGSKA (reference sequence). The CDR3 totals 17 residues. V was pared by 1 base and J by 5 bases, with 21 bases between. CDR3: CSARALLWAGAHNEQFF. CDR3 sequence (DNA): TGCAGTGCTAGAGCCCTACTATGGGCGGGGGCTCACAATGAGCAGTTCTTC.

This clonotype appeared once. One end of the junction fails to match germline, which may point to a read error. The chain carries TRBV25-1 and TRBJ2-7, with a possible D match to TRBD1 (6 bases). Looked up from germline, CDR1 is MGHDK and CDR2 is SYGVNS. This CDR3 comprises 15 residues. This CDR3 reads CASSPREQGLNDQYF. The DNA for the CDR3 is TGTGCCAGCAGTCCTCGCGAGCAGGGGTTGAACGACCAGTACTTC.

The chain combines TRBV7-2 with TRBJ2-7, with a possible D match to TRBD1 (5 bases). The CDR3 has 15 amino acids. Trimming removed 1 base from V and 5 bases from J, with 15 bases in between. Germline V gene lookup returns CDR1 SGHTA and CDR2 FQGNSA. The CDR3 DNA follows: TGTGCCAGCAGCTTAGAGGGCCAGGGTTGGAACGAGCAGTACTTC. This translates into CASSLEGQGWNEQYF.

This clonotype was seen a handful of times. The rearrangement joins TRBV12-3 or TRBV12-4 to TRBJ2-5; TRBD1 is a possible D gene (6 bases). The J call may be mistaken, given a closer DNA end match to TRBJ2-7. The CDR3 has 13 residues. The CDR3 is CASSAIRGGEQYF. The CDR3 DNA reads TGTGCCAGCAGTGCGATTAGAGGGGGCGAGCAGTACTTC.